The next 32 T cell receptor beta chains were all read from a single sample in a study of T cell responses to AZD1222 COVID-19 vaccine. TCRdb keeps only in-frame clones here, not all; method: immunoSEQ multiplex PCR. The table has about 120,000 clones, 75% to 90% seen once; the top ten hold roughly 7.1%. The sample in question was peripheral blood, obtained 28 days after the second AZD1222 dose. All receptors come from an adult who received the AZD1222 COVID-19 vaccine.

V and J are TRBV12-3 or TRBV12-4 and TRBJ2-7; TRBD1 or TRBD2 may be the D gene (5 bases each). The CDR3 spans 13 residues. V was shortened by 6 bases and J by 2 bases, with 11 bases between the two germline ends. In nucleotides, the CDR3 is TGTGCCAGCAGGAGGGACCTTACCTACGAGCAGTACTTC. This encodes CASRRDLTYEQYF.

The chain combines TRBV5-1 with TRBJ2-7; the D is unclear. Germline V gene data show CDR1 as SGHRS and CDR2 as YFSETQ. The V end lost 0 bases, the J end lost 0 bases, and 10 bases lay between the germline ends. This CDR3 has 15 amino acids. The CDR3 sequence is CASSLVGGSSYEQYF. CDR3 sequence (DNA): TGCGCCAGCAGCTTGGTGGGTGGAAGCTCCTACGAGCAGTACTTC.

The chain is built from TRBV27 and TRBJ1-1; TRBD1 is a possible D gene (5 bases). Germline assignment: CDR1 MNHEY and CDR2 SMNVEV (reference sequence). The CDR3 has 14 amino acids. Trimming cost V 2 bases and J 9 bases, with 16 bases left between them. CDR3 in amino acids: CASSLRGPPTKAFF. DNA of the CDR3: TGTGCCAGCAGTTTAAGGGGACCCCCGACCAAAGCTTTCTTT.

The genes are TRBV24-1 and TRBJ2-5; the D gene is possibly TRBD1 (5 bases). The CDR3 spans 13 residues. V lost 4 bases and J lost 4, with 9 bases in between. CDR1 and CDR2 (germline): KGHDR, SFDVKD. The CDR3 spells CATSETGVETQYF. The CDR3 DNA is TGTGCCACCAGTGAAACAGGTGTAGAGACCCAGTACTTC.

This chain joins TRBV11-3 and TRBJ2-7; maybe TRBD1 (6 bases). CDR1 is SGHNT, CDR2 YENEEA, per germline. V was pared by 5 bases and J by 9 bases, with 14 bases between. CDR3 length equals 12 residues. In nucleotides, the CDR3 is TGTGCCAGCAGCCCGACTACAGGGCCGCAGTACTTC. It yields the protein CASSPTTGPQYF.

V usage is TRBV9 and J usage is TRBJ2-3; TRBD2 is a possible D gene (6 bases). With 0 bases removed from V and 7 bases from J, the gap between germline ends came to 12 bases. Germline V gene sequence: CDR1 SGDLS, CDR2 YYNGEE. The CDR3 is made up of 14 amino acids. The CDR3 reads CASSVDERAHTQYF. CDR3 in DNA: TGTGCCAGCAGCGTAGATGAGCGGGCGCATACGCAGTATTTT.

This chain connects TRBV3-1 (or the pseudogene TRBV3-2) to TRBJ2-4; 14 nucleotides agree with TRBD2. The CDR3 runs to 18 residues. Germline CDR1 LGHDT, CDR2 YNNKEL (reference sequence). J gave up 0 bases and V 4 bases, and 5 bases lay outside the gene matches. CDR3 DNA: TGTGCCAGCAGCCGAGGGACTAGCGGGGGAGTAGCCAAAAACATTCAGTACTTC. It codes for CASSRGTSGGVAKNIQYF.

The genes are TRBV28 and TRBJ2-7; 9 nucleotides line up with TRBD2. From germline, CDR1 is MDHEN and CDR2 SYDVKM. V shed 8 bases and J 4 bases; nucleotides not matched to a gene: 12. This CDR3 has 15 residues. Here the CDR3 reads CASPGTSPWGYEQYF. Here the CDR3 DNA reads TGTGCCAGCCCCGGGACTAGCCCTTGGGGTTACGAGCAGTACTTC.

The genes are TRBV11-1 and TRBJ1-5; D not certain. V lost 4 bases and J 6 bases, leaving 13 bases between the germline ends. The germline V gene has CDR1 SGHAT and CDR2 FQDESV (reference sequence). The CDR3 runs 14 residues. CDR3: CASSSSTAGQPQHF. CDR3 nucleotide sequence: TGTGCCAGCAGCTCAAGCACGGCGGGTCAGCCCCAGCATTTT.

The chain is built from TRBV5-6 and TRBJ1-1, with D perhaps TRBD1 (6 bases). V lost 4 bases and J lost 11, with 15 bases in between. Germline assignment: CDR1 SGHDT and CDR2 YYEEEE. The CDR3 runs to 12 residues. The CDR3 loop reads CASSLTGNRAFF. CDR3 DNA sequence: TGTGCCAGCAGCCTAACAGGGAACCGGGCTTTCTTT.

The chain carries TRBV10-3 and TRBJ1-1, with D unresolved. V was pared by 1 base and J by 0 bases, with 18 bases between. The CDR3 totals 18 residues. The V gene's germline CDR1 is ENHRY and CDR2 SYGVKD. The CDR3 sequence: CAISEFLTGQNLNTEAFF. The CDR3, as DNA: TGTGCCATCAGTGAGTTCTTAACCGGGCAGAACTTGAACACTGAAGCTTTCTTT.

The chain links TRBV12-3 or TRBV12-4 to TRBJ2-2; the match to TRBD1 covers 7 bases. The CDR3 totals 13 residues. V shed 7 bases and J 5 bases; nucleotides not matched to a gene: 4. In DNA form, the CDR3 reads TGTGCCAGCACGACAGGGTGGACCGGGGAGCTGTTTTTT. Protein sequence: CASTTGWTGELFF.

The J gene is TRBJ2-7, the V gene TRBV7-9; D is possibly TRBD2 (6 bases). V lost 6 bases to trimming and J lost 0 bases, with 15 bases between them. The CDR3 runs 15 residues. CDR1 is SEHNR, CDR2 FQNEAQ, per germline (reference sequence). The CDR3 DNA follows: TGTGCCAGCAGGGACCGACTAGGATTCTCCTACGAGCAGTACTTC. This codes for CASRDRLGFSYEQYF.

There are a few counts of this clone. The chain has TRBV7-9 and TRBJ1-4; D is unclear. Germline values: CDR1 SEHNR, CDR2 FQNEAQ (reference sequence). V was cut by 5 bases and J by 8 bases, with 15 bases left in between. The CDR3 runs 14 residues. The CDR3 loop is CASSVTDGKEKLFF. The CDR3 DNA is TGTGCCAGCAGCGTAACGGATGGGAAGGAAAAACTGTTTTTT.

The chain combines TRBV4-2 with TRBJ1-2; 7 nucleotides line up with TRBD1. This CDR3 comprises 14 residues. Per the germline V gene, CDR1 is LGHNA and CDR2 is YNFKEQ. V was pared by 4 bases and J by 4 bases, with 6 bases of the junction left unmatched. DNA of the CDR3: TGTGCCAGCAGCCCAGCGGGGACAGTCTATGGCTACACCTTC. The encoded protein is CASSPAGTVYGYTF.

This chain joins TRBV9 and TRBJ1-2, with 7 bases lining up with TRBD1. There are 17 residues in the CDR3. The germline V gene encodes CDR1 SGDLS and CDR2 YYNGEE. The ends lost 0 bases at V and 4 bases at J; junction bases unmatched: 12. CDR3 amino acids: CASSVGWGGQSTYGYTF. CDR3 DNA sequence: TGTGCCAGCAGCGTAGGATGGGGGGGACAGTCCACCTATGGCTACACCTTC.

The chain carries TRBV5-6 and TRBJ2-1; 13 bases are shared with TRBD2. The ends lost 1 base at V and 1 base at J; junction bases unmatched: 5. CDR1 and CDR2 (germline): SGHDT, YYEEEE. The CDR3 consists of 18 residues. The CDR3 protein is CASSLPGLAGLSYNEQFF. The CDR3 DNA reads as TGTGCCAGCAGCTTGCCGGGACTAGCGGGATTGTCCTACAATGAGCAGTTCTTC. The full variable domain, in which reference TRBV5-6 and TRBJ2-1 provide the parts outside the CDR3, is DAGVTQSPTHLIKTRGQQVTLRCSPKSGHDTVSWYQQALGQGPQFIFQYYEEEERQRGNFPDRFSGHQFPNYSSELNVNALLLGDSALYLCASSLPGLAGLSYNEQFFGPGTRLTVL.

The chain links TRBV6-5 to TRBJ2-7; 11 nucleotides line up with TRBD1. Trimming cost V 1 base and J 5 bases; bases outside gene matches: 7. CDR1 and CDR2 (germline): MNHEY, SVGAGI. The CDR3 has 16 residues. DNA of the CDR3: TGTGCCAGCAGTTACTTGGCAGGGACAGGGGGGCACGAGCAGTACTTC. Residues: CASSYLAGTGGHEQYF.

The V and J genes are TRBV6-5 and TRBJ1-1, with D unclear. CDR3 length: 15 residues. Trimming took 8 bases from V and 0 from J, leaving 16 bases between them. Germline loops: CDR1 MNHEY, CDR2 SVGAGI. The CDR3 bases are TGTGCCAGCGACGGCACGAGGGATATGAACACTGAAGCTTTCTTT. Residues: CASDGTRDMNTEAFF.

J is TRBJ2-7 and V is TRBV10-3, with D maybe TRBD1 (6 bases). The CDR3 spans 18 residues. V was cut by 4 bases and J by 2 bases, with 24 bases left in between. Germline V gene lookup returns CDR1 ENHRY and CDR2 SYGVKD. The CDR3 nucleotides read TGTGCCATCAGTGGCCCCCTCGACCGGGACACCCGAGCCTACGAGCAGTACTTC. Protein: CAISGPLDRDTRAYEQYF.

The chain joins TRBV18 to TRBJ1-5; D gene uncertain. The CDR3 length is 12 residues. The V end lost 3 bases, the J end lost 16 bases, and 16 bases lay between the germline ends. Germline CDR1 and CDR2: KGHSH and LQKENI. CDR3 in amino acids: CASSPEGRLLHF. DNA of the CDR3: TGTGCCAGCTCACCGGAAGGGCGACTCCTACATTTT.

The chain uses TRBV24-1 and TRBJ1-2, with TRBD1 as a possible D gene (6 bases). V was clipped by 7 bases and J by 7 bases, with 12 bases between them. The CDR3 has 12 residues. The germline CDR1 and CDR2 sequences are KGHDR and SFDVKD. In nucleotides, the CDR3 is TGTGCCACCAGCACAGGGTCCGTTGGCTACACCTTC. It translates to CATSTGSVGYTF.

This chain connects TRBV6-4 to TRBJ1-3, with TRBD1 identical over 11 bases. The CDR3 extends over 16 amino acids. The V gene's germline CDR1 is MRHNA and CDR2 SNTAGT. The ends lost 4 bases at V and 0 bases at J; junction bases unmatched: 2. This CDR3 reads CASSGTGGASGNTIYF. The CDR3 bases are TGTGCCAGCAGTGGGACAGGGGGCGCCTCTGGAAACACCATATATTTT.

The V call is TRBV6-5, the J call TRBJ2-3, with D perhaps TRBD2 (5 bases). Trimming pared 0 bases from V and 3 bases from J, leaving 13 bases between. CDR1 and CDR2 (germline): MNHEY, SVGAGI. This CDR3 has 16 residues. The CDR3 sequence is CASSYSSGEATDTQYF. For the CDR3, the DNA is TGTGCCAGCAGTTACTCCTCCGGGGAAGCTACAGATACGCAGTATTTT.

J is TRBJ2-2 and V is TRBV6-1; either TRBD1 or TRBD2 may fit D (5 bases each). CDR1 and CDR2 from the germline V gene are MNHNS and SASEGT. The CDR3 is 15 residues long. V was pared by 2 bases and J by 4 bases, with 11 bases between. The CDR3 reads CASSEQARGTGELFF. The DNA of the CDR3 is TGTGCCAGCAGTGAACAGGCGAGGGGCACCGGGGAGCTGTTTTTT.

The chain employs TRBV3-1 (or the pseudogene TRBV3-2) and TRBJ1-1; D call uncertain. Trimming shortened V by 1 base and J by 5 bases, and 5 bases separated the two germline ends. The CDR3 consists of 12 residues. The V gene's germline CDR1 is LGHDT and CDR2 YNNKEL (reference sequence). The CDR3 region is CASSQARTEAFF. The CDR3 DNA reads TGTGCCAGCAGCCAAGCCAGGACTGAAGCTTTCTTT.

The chain uses TRBV11-1 and TRBJ1-2; the match to TRBD1 covers 7 bases. CDR3 size: 14 residues. Germline CDR1 SGHAT, CDR2 FQDESV (reference sequence). With 5 bases clipped from V and 5 bases from J, the junction kept 8 bases outside the gene matches. The CDR3 protein is CASSRGRGDYGYTF. The CDR3 coding sequence is TGTGCCAGCAGCCGCGGCAGGGGGGATTATGGCTACACCTTC.

The rearrangement links TRBV12-3 or TRBV12-4 to TRBJ1-1; D unclear. V was pared by 8 bases and J by 4 bases, with 11 bases between. This CDR3 spans 12 amino acids. CDR3 region: CASSVLSTEAFF. CDR3 bases: TGTGCCAGCTCTGTCTTGAGCACTGAAGCTTTCTTT.

The J gene is TRBJ2-5, the V gene TRBV7-9; tentatively, D is TRBD1 or TRBD2 (6 bases each). The CDR3 spans 15 residues. CDR1 and CDR2 from the germline V gene are SEHNR and FQNEAQ (reference sequence). The ends were cut back, 5 bases at V and 4 bases at J, with 17 bases in the middle. CDR3 nucleotide sequence: TGTGCCAGCAGCGCCATGGGGGGCGAGGGAGAGACCCAGTACTTC. It yields the protein CASSAMGGEGETQYF.

The gene calls are TRBV6-5 and TRBJ2-7; the D gene is possibly TRBD1 (6 bases). V gave up 6 bases and J gave up 6 bases, with 18 bases separating them. CDR3 length equals 14 residues. CDR1 MNHEY and CDR2 SVGAGI come from the germline V gene. CDR3 residues: CASSATGPHGEQYF. The CDR3 DNA sequence: TGTGCCAGCAGCGCGACAGGTCCCCACGGCGAGCAGTACTTC.

CDR3 bases: TGTGCCAGCTCACGACCCGACAGGGCGGCAAACACCATATATTTT. It codes for CASSRPDRAANTIYF. The chain links TRBV18 to TRBJ1-3, with 7 bases fitting TRBD1. Germline trimming cut 4 bases from V and 6 bases from J; bases unmatched to any gene: 9. The germline V gene has CDR1 KGHSH and CDR2 LQKENI. This CDR3 has 15 residues. The variable domain in full, with the rest retrieved from reference TRBV18 and TRBJ1-3, is NAGVMQNPRHLVRRRGQEARLRCSPMKGHSHVYWYRQLPEEGLKFMVYLQKENIIDESGMPKERFSAEFPKEGPSILRIQQVVRGDSAAYFCASSRPDRAANTIYFGEGSWLTVV.

The CDR3 DNA sequence: TGTGCCAGCAGCAACCGGGACAGGGAGGAATTGGAGACCCAGTACTTC. This sequence encodes CASSNRDREELETQYF. The chain uses TRBV21-1 and TRBJ2-5; TRBD1, the table's D call, lacks a check against the DNA. TRBV21-1 is given as a pseudogene. CDR3 length equals 16 residues.